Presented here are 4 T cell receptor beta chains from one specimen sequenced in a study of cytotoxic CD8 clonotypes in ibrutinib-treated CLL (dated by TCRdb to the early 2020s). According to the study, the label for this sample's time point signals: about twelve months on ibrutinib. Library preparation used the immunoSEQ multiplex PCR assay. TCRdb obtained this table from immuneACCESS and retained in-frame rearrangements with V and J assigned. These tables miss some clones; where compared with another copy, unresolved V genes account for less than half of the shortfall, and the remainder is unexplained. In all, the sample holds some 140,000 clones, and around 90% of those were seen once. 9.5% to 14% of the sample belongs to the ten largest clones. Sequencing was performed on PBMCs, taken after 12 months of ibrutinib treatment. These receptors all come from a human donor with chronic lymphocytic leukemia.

DNA of the CDR3: TGTGCCAGCAGCCCCACTGCTAAGACCCAGTACTTC. Protein: CASSPTAKTQYF. The chain employs TRBV7-9 and TRBJ2-5; no firm D call. The CDR3 length is 12 residues. CDR1 and CDR2 (germline): SEHNR, FQNEAQ (reference sequence). V was trimmed by 5 bases and J by 6 bases, leaving 10 bases between them.

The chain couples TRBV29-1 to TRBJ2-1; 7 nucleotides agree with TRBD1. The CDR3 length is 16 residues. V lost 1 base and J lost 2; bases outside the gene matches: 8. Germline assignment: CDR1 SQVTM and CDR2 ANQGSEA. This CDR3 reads CSVEGDPGQTYNEQFF. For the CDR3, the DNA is TGCAGCGTTGAAGGGGATCCGGGACAGACCTACAATGAGCAGTTCTTC.

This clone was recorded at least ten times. CDR3 in DNA: TGTGCCAGCAGCGCCCGACAGGGGGCGAACACCGGGGAGCTGTTTTTT. Translating gives CASSARQGANTGELFF. The chain uses TRBV7-9 and TRBJ2-2; 9 bases fit TRBD1. Trimming cost V 5 bases and J 0 bases; bases outside gene matches: 4. CDR3 length equals 16 residues. CDR1 and CDR2 (germline): SEHNR, FQNEAQ (reference sequence).

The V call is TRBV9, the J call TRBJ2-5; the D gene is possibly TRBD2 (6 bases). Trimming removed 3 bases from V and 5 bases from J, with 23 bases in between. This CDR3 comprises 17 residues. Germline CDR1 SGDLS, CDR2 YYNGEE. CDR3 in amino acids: CASSAAPGLASLETQYF. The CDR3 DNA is TGTGCCAGCAGCGCGGCCCCGGGACTCGCGAGCCTGGAGACCCAGTACTTC.